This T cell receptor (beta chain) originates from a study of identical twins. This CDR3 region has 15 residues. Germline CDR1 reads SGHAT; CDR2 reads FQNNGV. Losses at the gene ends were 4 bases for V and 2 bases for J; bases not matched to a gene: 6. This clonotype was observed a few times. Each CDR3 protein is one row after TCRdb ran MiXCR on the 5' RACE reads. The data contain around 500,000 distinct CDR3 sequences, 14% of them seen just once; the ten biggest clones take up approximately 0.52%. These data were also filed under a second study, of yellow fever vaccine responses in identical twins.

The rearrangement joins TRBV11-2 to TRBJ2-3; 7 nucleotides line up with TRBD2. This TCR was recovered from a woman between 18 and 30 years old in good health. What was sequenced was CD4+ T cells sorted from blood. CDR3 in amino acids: CASSSGTITTDTQYF. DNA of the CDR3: TGTGCCAGCAGCTCCGGGACTATTACCACAGATACGCAGTATTTT.